The T cell receptor (beta chain) under discussion was sequenced for a study of T-cell memory formation after mild COVID-19. Background on the study: Clusters of TCRs were largely donor specific. Study-level points and caveats: A second wave expanding day 15 to 37 was CD4+-biased; contracting clones were balanced. Largely, contracting CD4+ clones fell within CM and EM, and contracting CD8+ clones within EMRA.

TCR alpha and TCR beta cDNA libraries carrying sample barcodes and UMIs came from 5'RACE with constant-segment primers. TCRdb re-called the 5' RACE reads with MiXCR, one entry per CDR3 protein. Of a few hundred thousand distinct CDR3 sequences in the sample, 25% to 30% are singletons; the top ten hold roughly 14%. As for this clonotype: Antigen unknown.

Germline assignment: CDR1 SGHTA and CDR2 FQGNSA. The CDR3 totals 16 residues. Trimming cost V 1 base and J 4 bases; bases outside gene matches: 6. The chain has TRBV7-2 and TRBJ2-5; 10 nucleotides match TRBD2. The TCR sequence derives from an adult woman who had mild COVID-19 (a few samples of this study predate the infection). Cell type and time point are not known. Sequencing was performed on PBMCs or a T cell subset sorted from them (not recorded which). The CDR3 loop is CASSLGASGSTETQYF. For the CDR3, the DNA is TGTGCCAGCAGCTTAGGGGCTAGCGGGAGTACAGAGACCCAGTACTTC.